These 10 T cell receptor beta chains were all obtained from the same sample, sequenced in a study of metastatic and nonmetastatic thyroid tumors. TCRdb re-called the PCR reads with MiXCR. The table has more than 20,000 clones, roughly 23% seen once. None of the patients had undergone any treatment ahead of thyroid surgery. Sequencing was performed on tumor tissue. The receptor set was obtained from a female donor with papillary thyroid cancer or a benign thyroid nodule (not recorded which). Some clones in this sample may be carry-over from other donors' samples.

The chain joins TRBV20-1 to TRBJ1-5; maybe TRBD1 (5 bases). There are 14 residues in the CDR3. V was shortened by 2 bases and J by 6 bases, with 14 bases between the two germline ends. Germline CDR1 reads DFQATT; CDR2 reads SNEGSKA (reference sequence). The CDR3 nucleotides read TGCAGTGCTAGACCCCCCAGGGTTGGTCAGCCCCAGCATTTT. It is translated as CSARPPRVGQPQHF.

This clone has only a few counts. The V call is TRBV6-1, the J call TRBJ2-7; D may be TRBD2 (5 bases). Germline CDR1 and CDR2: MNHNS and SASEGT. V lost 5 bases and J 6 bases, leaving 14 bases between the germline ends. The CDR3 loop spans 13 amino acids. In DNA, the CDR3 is TGTGCCAGCAGTTCCGCTGGACTCGGCGAGCAGTACTTC. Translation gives CASSSAGLGEQYF.

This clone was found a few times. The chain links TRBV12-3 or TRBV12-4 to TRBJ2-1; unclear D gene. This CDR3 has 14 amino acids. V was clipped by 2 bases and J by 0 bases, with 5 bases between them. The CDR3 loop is CASSLTISYNEQFF. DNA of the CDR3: TGTGCCAGCAGTTTAACGATCTCCTACAATGAGCAGTTCTTC.

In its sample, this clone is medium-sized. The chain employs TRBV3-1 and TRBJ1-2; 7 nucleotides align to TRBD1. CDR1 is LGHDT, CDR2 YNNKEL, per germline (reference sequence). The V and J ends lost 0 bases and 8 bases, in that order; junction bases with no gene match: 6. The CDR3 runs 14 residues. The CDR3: CASSQDRQGGGYTF. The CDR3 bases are TGTGCCAGCAGCCAAGATCGACAGGGAGGAGGCTACACCTTC.

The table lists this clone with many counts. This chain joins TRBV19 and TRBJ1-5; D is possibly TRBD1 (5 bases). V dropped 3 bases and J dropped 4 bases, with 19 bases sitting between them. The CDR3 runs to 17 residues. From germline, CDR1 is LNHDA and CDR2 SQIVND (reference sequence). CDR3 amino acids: CASSIIVVARGNQPQHF. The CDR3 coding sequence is TGTGCCAGTAGTATCATTGTTGTGGCGAGGGGAAATCAGCCCCAGCATTTT.

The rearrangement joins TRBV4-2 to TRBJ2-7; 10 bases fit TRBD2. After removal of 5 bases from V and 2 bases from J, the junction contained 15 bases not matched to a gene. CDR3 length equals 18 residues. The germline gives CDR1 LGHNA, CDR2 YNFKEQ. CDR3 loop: CASSRTTGRGLAAYEQYF. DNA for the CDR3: TGTGCCAGCAGCAGAACGACAGGCCGCGGACTAGCGGCCTACGAGCAGTACTTC.

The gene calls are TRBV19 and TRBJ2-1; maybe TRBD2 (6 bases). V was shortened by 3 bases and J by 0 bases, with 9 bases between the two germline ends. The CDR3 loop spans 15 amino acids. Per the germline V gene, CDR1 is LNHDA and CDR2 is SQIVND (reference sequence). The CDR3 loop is CASSISSDSYNEQFF. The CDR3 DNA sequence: TGTGCCAGTAGTATTTCTAGCGACTCCTACAATGAGCAGTTCTTC.

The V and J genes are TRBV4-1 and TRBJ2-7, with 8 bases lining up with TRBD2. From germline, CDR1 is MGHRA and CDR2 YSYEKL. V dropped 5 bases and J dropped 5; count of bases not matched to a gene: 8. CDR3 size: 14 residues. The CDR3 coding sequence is TGCGCCAGCAGCGCTACGCGGGGGGTCAACGAGCAGTACTTC. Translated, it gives CASSATRGVNEQYF.

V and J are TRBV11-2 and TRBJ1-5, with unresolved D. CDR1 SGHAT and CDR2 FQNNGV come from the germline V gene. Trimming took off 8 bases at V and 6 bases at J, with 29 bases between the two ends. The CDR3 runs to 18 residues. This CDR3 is CASCGQASRKGNGQPQHF. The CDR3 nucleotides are TGTGCCAGCTGTGGGCAAGCAAGCCGTAAGGGCAATGGTCAGCCCCAGCATTTT.

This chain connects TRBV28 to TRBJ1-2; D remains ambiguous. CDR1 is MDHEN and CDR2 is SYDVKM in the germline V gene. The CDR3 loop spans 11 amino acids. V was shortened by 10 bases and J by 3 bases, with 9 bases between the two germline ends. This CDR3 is CATWAYYGYTF. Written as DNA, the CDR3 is TGTGCCACCTGGGCCTACTATGGCTACACCTTC.